Reported below is one T cell receptor beta chain. Its antigen is currently unknown. The record originates from a study of shared clonotypes between healthy human individuals. Notes on the study in general: The small donor group covered limited genetic and exposure diversity. Larger estimated richness was generally seen in naive subsets than in memory subsets.

Clones were read by immunoSEQ multiplex PCR, and TCRdb kept only the in-frame ones, dropping some. Of about 1.1 million clones listed, 75% to 80% are singletons. The source of this sequence is a man between 18 and 29 years old in good health. Some clones in this sample may be carry-over from other donors' samples. Sequenced input: memory CD4+ T cells from PBMCs. Indicated subset: CD45RA-negative fraction.

The CDR3 nucleotides read TGTGCCAGCTCACCACGGGACGGACTAAACACTGAAGCTTTCTTT. This encodes CASSPRDGLNTEAFF. V is TRBV18 and J is TRBJ1-1, with D maybe TRBD1 (5 bases). Germline V lookup: CDR1 KGHSH, CDR2 LQKENI. V was trimmed by 1 base and J by 2 bases, leaving 11 bases between them. This CDR3 is 15 amino acids long.